One sample yielded the 18 T cell receptor beta chains listed below, sequenced in a study of T cell changes during pregnancy in multiple sclerosis. Profiled with immunoSEQ multiplex PCR; TCRdb holds only in-frame clones, not every one. The sample shows tens of thousands of clones, 90% to 95% of them seen only once. Sequences were derived from CD8+ T cells from peripheral blood mononuclear cells, sampled before pregnancy. The receptors come from a female donor with multiple sclerosis, enrolled in a pregnancy study.

The chain couples TRBV2 to TRBJ2-1; weak D call: TRBD2 (5 bases). The germline V and J ends were trimmed by 6 bases and 6 bases, with 12 bases remaining between them. Germline V gene sequence: CDR1 SNHLY, CDR2 FYNNEI. This CDR3 comprises 13 residues. For the CDR3, the DNA is TGTGCCAGCAGGGATGGACTCGGCAATGAGCAGTTCTTC. It codes for CASRDGLGNEQFF.

This clone occurred once. V usage is TRBV28 and J usage is TRBJ1-2; the D gene is possibly TRBD1 (5 bases). The germline V and J ends were trimmed by 4 bases and 2 bases, with 8 bases remaining between them. CDR1 is MDHEN and CDR2 is SYDVKM in the germline V gene. CDR3 length: 13 amino acids. CDR3 amino acids: CASSWQGNYGYTF. As DNA, the CDR3 is TGTGCCAGCAGTTGGCAGGGCAACTATGGCTACACCTTC.

This clone showed up just once. This chain connects TRBV7-8 to TRBJ2-7, with a possible D match to TRBD1 (6 bases). The germline V gene encodes CDR1 SGHVS and CDR2 FQNEAQ. The CDR3 runs 12 residues. Trimming took off 6 bases at V and 6 bases at J, with 12 bases between the two ends. The CDR3 protein is CASRKQGSEQYF. Written as DNA, the CDR3 is TGTGCCAGCAGAAAACAGGGCAGCGAGCAGTACTTC.

This clone showed up just once. A read error may explain this, as a much larger clone is one base away. This sequence joins TRBV13 and TRBJ2-5; 8 positions agree with TRBD1. Germline lookup yields CDR1 PRHDT and CDR2 FYEKMQ (reference sequence). Unmatched junction bases numbered 0, after V lost 0 bases and J lost 3 bases. The CDR3 contains 14 residues. Here the CDR3 reads CASSLGTGEETQYF. CDR3 sequence (DNA): TGTGCCAGCAGCTTAGGGACAGGGGAAGAGACCCAGTACTTC.

The chain combines TRBV7-8 with TRBJ2-7; D is undetermined. The CDR3 length is 14 residues. V lost 3 bases, J lost 6 bases, and 15 bases lay in between. The V gene's germline CDR1 is SGHVS and CDR2 FQNEAQ. CDR3 coding DNA: TGTGCCAGCAGCTTGAGCCAGGTGATCACCGAGCAGTACTTC. Protein product: CASSLSQVITEQYF.

This chain links TRBV6-5 with TRBJ1-4; TRBD1 aligns across 9 bases. The junction had 3 bases not matched to a gene; V was cut back by 5 bases and J by 5 bases. This CDR3 region has 14 residues. The germline gives CDR1 MNHEY, CDR2 SVGAGI. The CDR3 loop reads CASSPQGANEKLFF. CDR3 nucleotides: TGTGCCAGCAGTCCACAGGGGGCGAATGAAAAACTGTTTTTT.

CDR3 coding DNA: TGTGCCAGCAGTGACTCCGGGACAAGCACAGATACGCAGTATTTT. Translating it yields CASSDSGTSTDTQYF. The genes are TRBV6-4 and TRBJ2-3; D might be TRBD1 (6 bases). There are 15 residues in the CDR3. Germline V gene data show CDR1 as MRHNA and CDR2 as SNTAGT. Trimming cost V 0 bases and J 0 bases, with 7 bases left between them.

In DNA, the CDR3 is TGTGCCAGCAGCGTAGGGGACAGGAGCTCCGAGCAGTACTTC. Amino acids: CASSVGDRSSEQYF. V gene TRBV9 combines with J gene TRBJ2-7; 8 bases align to TRBD1. The V gene end was trimmed by 0 bases and the J gene end by 6 bases; junction bases not matched to a gene: 5. This CDR3 region has 14 residues. Germline V lookup: CDR1 SGDLS, CDR2 YYNGEE.

The V call is TRBV25-1, the J call TRBJ2-6, with a possible D match to TRBD1 (6 bases). Germline V lookup: CDR1 MGHDK, CDR2 SYGVNS. Between the trimmed V and J ends, which lost 6 bases and 0 bases, there was a span of 15 bases. The CDR3 sequence is 17 residues long. In nucleotides, the CDR3 is TGTGCCAGCAGAGGGACAAAGCAATTCTCTGGGGCCAACGTCCTGACTTTC. Translation gives CASRGTKQFSGANVLTF. Combining the CDR3 with reference TRBV25-1 and TRBJ2-6 gives the whole variable domain EADIYQTPRYLVIGTGKKITLECSQTMGHDKMYWYQQDPGMELHLIHYSYGVNSTEKGDLSSESTVSRIRTEHFPLTLESARPSHTSQYLCASRGTKQFSGANVLTFGAGSRLTVL.

The J gene is TRBJ1-2, the V gene TRBV19, with D hard to call. Germline V gives CDR1 LNHDA, CDR2 SQIVND (reference sequence). This CDR3 spans 16 amino acids. The ends were cut back, 4 bases at V and 2 bases at J, with 17 bases in the middle. The CDR3 bases are TGTGCCAGTAGTACTCACTACCGATCCGGGAACTATGGCTACACCTTC. Amino acid sequence: CASSTHYRSGNYGYTF.

V gene TRBV19 combines with J gene TRBJ2-2; D ambiguous. V shed 9 bases and J shed 0 bases, with 14 bases lying between them. Germline-derived CDR1 and CDR2 are LNHDA and SQIVND (reference sequence). The length of the CDR3 is 15 residues. CDR3 amino acids: CASGDTNSNTGELFF. The CDR3 DNA sequence: TGTGCCAGCGGCGACACAAACTCGAACACCGGGGAGCTGTTTTTT.

The rearrangement joins TRBV19 to TRBJ2-3; 9 nucleotides match TRBD2. The CDR3 is 16 residues long. Unmatched junction bases numbered 6, after V lost 4 bases and J lost 1 base. CDR1 is LNHDA, CDR2 SQIVND, per germline (reference sequence). The CDR3 region is CASSTPSGGRTDTQYF. In nucleotides, the CDR3 is TGTGCCAGTAGTACCCCAAGCGGGGGGCGCACAGATACGCAGTATTTT.

A single count supports this clone. V usage is TRBV6-6 and J usage is TRBJ1-2; 7 nucleotides match TRBD1. This CDR3 has 14 amino acids. Germline CDR1 and CDR2: MNHNY and SVGAGI (reference sequence). V trimming: 7 bases; J trimming: 2 bases; junction bases outside the gene matches: 7. The CDR3 is CASTPGTANYGYTF. For the CDR3, the DNA is TGTGCCAGCACACCCGGGACAGCGAACTATGGCTACACCTTC.

The chain combines TRBV6-4 with TRBJ1-2, with D possibly TRBD1 on 6 matching bases. This CDR3 has 14 amino acids. Between the trimmed V and J ends, which lost 4 bases and 4 bases, there was a span of 13 bases. From germline, CDR1 is MRHNA and CDR2 SNTAGT. The CDR3 protein is CASSVQRGLYGYTF. The CDR3, as DNA: TGTGCCAGCAGTGTCCAGCGGGGGCTCTATGGCTACACCTTC.

V usage is TRBV7-3 and J usage is TRBJ2-1; no clear D gene. CDR1 is SGHTA, CDR2 FQGTGA, per germline. The CDR3 is 12 residues long. Trimming left V 5 bases short and J 8 bases short, with 10 bases between. Here the CDR3 reads CASSGSRDEQFF. The CDR3 DNA reads TGTGCCAGCAGCGGATCTCGGGATGAGCAGTTCTTC. Full variable domain (outside the CDR3, taken from reference TRBV7-3 and TRBJ2-1): GAGVSQTPSNKVTEKGKYVELRCDPISGHTALYWYRQSLGQGPEFLIYFQGTGAADDSGLPNDRFFAVRPEGSVSTLKIQRTERGDSAVYLCASSGSRDEQFFGPGTRLTVL.

This rearrangement joins TRBV30 to TRBJ2-7, with 8 nucleotides matching TRBD1. CDR3 length: 12 residues. V lost 5 bases to trimming and J lost 4 bases; unmatched junction nucleotides: 4. In germline, CDR1 is GTSNPN, CDR2 SVGIG (reference sequence). The CDR3 DNA follows: TGTGCCTGGCAGGGGGCTGATTACGAGCAGTACTTC. Its protein is CAWQGADYEQYF.

The chain is built from TRBV27 and TRBJ2-7, with a tentative D call TRBD1 (5 bases). The ends were cut back, 8 bases at V and 0 bases at J, with 11 bases in the middle. This CDR3 is built from 13 residues. The germline V gene has CDR1 MNHEY and CDR2 SMNVEV (reference sequence). CDR3 protein: CASGQGLSYEQYF. The CDR3 DNA follows: TGTGCCAGCGGCCAGGGCCTCTCCTACGAGCAGTACTTC.

The chain is built from TRBV2 and TRBJ2-2, with TRBD1 matching over 9 bases. Per germline, CDR1 SNHLY and CDR2 FYNNEI. The CDR3 extends over 16 amino acids. The trim removed 7 bases at V and 0 bases at J, leaving 6 bases unmatched. CDR3 sequence reads: CASNPDRGSNTGELFF. The CDR3 DNA is TGTGCCAGCAACCCGGACAGGGGATCGAACACCGGGGAGCTGTTTTTT. The variable domain in full, completed from reference TRBV2 and TRBJ2-2, reads EPEVTQTPSHQVTQMGQEVILRCVPISNHLYFYWYRQILGQKVEFLVSFYNNEISEKSEIFDDQFSVERPDGSNFTLKIRSTKLEDSAMYFCASNPDRGSNTGELFFGEGSRLTVL.